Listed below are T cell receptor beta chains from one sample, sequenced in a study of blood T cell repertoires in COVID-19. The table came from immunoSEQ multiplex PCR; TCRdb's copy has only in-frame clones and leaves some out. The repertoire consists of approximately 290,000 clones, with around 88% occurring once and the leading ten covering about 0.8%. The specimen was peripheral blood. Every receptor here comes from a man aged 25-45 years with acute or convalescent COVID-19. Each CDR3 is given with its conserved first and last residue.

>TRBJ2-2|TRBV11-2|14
CASSLSLAAGELFF
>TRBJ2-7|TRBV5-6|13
CASSLGYRGVPYF
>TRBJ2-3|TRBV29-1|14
CSVEGQGSTDTQYF
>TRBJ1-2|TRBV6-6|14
CASNPTDRVGGYTF
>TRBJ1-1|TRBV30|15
CAWSVLVTRNTEAFF
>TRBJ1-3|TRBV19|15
CASTSDRGLLNTIYF
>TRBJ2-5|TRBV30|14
CAWRGSSGSGTQYF
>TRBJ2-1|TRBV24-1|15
CATSDQSWLGGEQFF
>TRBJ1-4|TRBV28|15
CASRRAGLGNEKLFF
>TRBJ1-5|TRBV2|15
CASSVQGLSNQPQHF
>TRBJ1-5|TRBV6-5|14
CASSQTGGGQPQHF
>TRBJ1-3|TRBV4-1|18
CASSHGTGAMGVGNTIYF
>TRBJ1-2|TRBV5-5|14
CASSLDRTVYGYTF
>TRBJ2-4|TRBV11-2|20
CASSLESGRLAGGGVDIQYF
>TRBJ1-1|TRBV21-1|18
CASSTTRQGALVNTEAFF
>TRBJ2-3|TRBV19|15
CASSMGDIRTDTQYF
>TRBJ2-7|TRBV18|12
CASSRSSYEQYF
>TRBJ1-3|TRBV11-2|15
CASSLGRTSGNTIYF
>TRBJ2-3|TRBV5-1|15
CASGRTSGGTDTQYF
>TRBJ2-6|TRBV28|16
CASSLETGSGANVLTF
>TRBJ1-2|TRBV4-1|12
CATMGGNYGYTF
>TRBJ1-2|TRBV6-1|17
CASSEMGAQPTNYGYTF
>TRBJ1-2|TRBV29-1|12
CSVEPGTYGYTF
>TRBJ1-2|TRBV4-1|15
CASSQGQALNYGYTF
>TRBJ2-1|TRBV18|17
CASSPPVVSRSYNEQFF
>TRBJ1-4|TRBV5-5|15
CASSFGQGGNEKLFF
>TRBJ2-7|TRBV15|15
CATSRSEGIGYEQYF
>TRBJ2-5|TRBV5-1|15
CASSLASGAGETQYF
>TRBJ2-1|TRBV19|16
CASTQIYGQGSDEQFF
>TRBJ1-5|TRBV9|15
CASSWGTGHNQPQHF
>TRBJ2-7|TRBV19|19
CASSIAGAGPLKPPYEQYF
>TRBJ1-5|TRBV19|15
CASRLDRGSNQPQHF
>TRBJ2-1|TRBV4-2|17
CASSQPPGTSVYNEQFF
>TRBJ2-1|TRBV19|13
CASSITSTGEQFF
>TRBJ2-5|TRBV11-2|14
CASRRLAFQETQYF
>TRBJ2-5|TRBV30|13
CAWRGTSRQTQYF
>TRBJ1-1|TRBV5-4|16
CASSQGQGTRDTEAFF
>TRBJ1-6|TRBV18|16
CASSPQDSSYNSPLHF
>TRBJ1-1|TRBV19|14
CASSSSRGGTEAFF
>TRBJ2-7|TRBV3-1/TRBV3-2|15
CASSRASGVSYEQYF
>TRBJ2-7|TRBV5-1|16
CASSLALAVSSYEQYF
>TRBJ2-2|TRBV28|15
CASSLGRGNTGELFF
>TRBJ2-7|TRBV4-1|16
CASSQGGVRPPYEQYF
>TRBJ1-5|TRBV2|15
CASSVSANSNQPQHF
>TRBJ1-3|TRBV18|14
CASSPGSSGNTIYF
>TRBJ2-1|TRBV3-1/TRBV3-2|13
CASSHGLGASEFF
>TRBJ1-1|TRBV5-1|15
CASSLGHNMNTEAFF
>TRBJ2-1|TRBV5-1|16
CASSLYGAGMFNEQFF
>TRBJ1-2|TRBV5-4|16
CASLRQGAAQNYGYTF
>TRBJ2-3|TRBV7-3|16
CASSHGLAQSTDTQYF
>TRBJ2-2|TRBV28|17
CASSSFWAGLNTGELFF
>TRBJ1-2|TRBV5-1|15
CASSATGTGSYGYTF
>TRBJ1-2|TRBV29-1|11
CSVGQGNGYTF
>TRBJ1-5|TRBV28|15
CASSRPRTGGQPQHF
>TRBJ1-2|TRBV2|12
CASSGSLLGYTF
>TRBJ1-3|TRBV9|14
CASSTRNSGNTIYF
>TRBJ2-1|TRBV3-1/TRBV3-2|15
CASRDGQGSIYEQFF
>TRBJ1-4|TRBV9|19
CASSVAIHAGAAVNEKLFF